These 9 T cell receptor beta chains originate from one sample sequenced in a study of neurological immune-mediated disorders. MiXCR, run by TCRdb on the 5' RACE reads, gives a single entry per CDR3 protein. This sample has over 25,000 distinct CDR3 sequences; roughly a sixth occur once, and the top ten carry approximately 5%. Time point defined: technical triplicate 3. The sequenced material came from CD4+ T cells from blood. Receptors were obtained from a female donor with HTLV-1-associated myelopathy (HAM/TSP).

This clonotype was recorded many times. This chain uses TRBV5-8 with TRBJ2-1; D gene unclear. Trimming left V 4 bases short and J 5 bases short, with 7 bases between. This CDR3 has 12 residues. Germline V gives CDR1 SGHTS, CDR2 YDEGEE. CDR3: CASSRNNNEQFF. In nucleotides, the CDR3 is TGTGCCAGCAGCCGTAATAACAATGAGCAGTTCTTC.

This clonotype was observed at least ten times. The chain uses TRBV21-1 and TRBJ2-3; the D call TRBD1 from the table was never checked on the DNA. TRBV21-1 is a pseudogene segment. The CDR3 spans 15 residues. The chain's CDR3 is CASSKSGQGDDTQYF. In DNA form, the CDR3 reads TGTGCCAGCAGCAAATCAGGGCAGGGCGACGATACGCAGTATTTT.

This clonotype was seen repeatedly, ten times or more. The chain is built from TRBV7-2 and TRBJ2-6; maybe TRBD2 (5 bases). Trimming removed 1 base at V and 4 bases at J, with 8 bases between. From germline, CDR1 is SGHTA and CDR2 FQGNSA. This CDR3 spans 15 amino acids. The CDR3 sequence: CASSLGGFGANVLTF. In DNA, the CDR3 is TGTGCCAGCAGCTTAGGAGGGTTCGGGGCCAACGTCCTGACTTTC. The complete variable domain, with remaining parts taken from reference TRBV7-2 and TRBJ2-6, reads GAGVSQSPSNKVTEKGKDVELRCDPISGHTALYWYRQSLGQGLEFLIYFQGNSAPDKSGLPSDRFSAERTGGSVSTLTIQRTQQEDSAVYLCASSLGGFGANVLTFGAGSRLTVL.

This clonotype has ten or more counts. The J gene is TRBJ1-2, the V gene TRBV6-6; tentatively, D is TRBD1 (5 bases). CDR1 MNHNY and CDR2 SVGAGI come from the germline V gene (reference sequence). Trimming cost V 4 bases and J 7 bases, with 7 bases left between them. This CDR3 spans 11 amino acids. CDR3 amino acids: CASSSGGGYTF. In DNA, the CDR3 is TGTGCCAGCAGTTCGGGGGGTGGCTACACCTTC.

This clonotype was found many times. The rearrangement uses TRBV7-9 and TRBJ2-7; tentatively, D is TRBD1 (6 bases). Germline V gene sequence: CDR1 SEHNR, CDR2 FQNEAQ (reference sequence). Trimming shortened V by 6 bases and J by 0 bases, and 18 bases separated the two germline ends. The CDR3 length is 16 residues. The CDR3 DNA reads as TGTGCCAGCAGTCATAACCCCGGGACAAGCTCCTACGAGCAGTACTTC. Amino acids: CASSHNPGTSSYEQYF.

This clonotype was observed at least ten times. The CDR3 is CASSPDRVKGYTF. CDR3 nucleotides: TGTGCCAGCAGCCCCGACAGGGTAAAGGGCTACACCTTC. The chain joins TRBV28 to TRBJ1-2; 7 nucleotides align to TRBD1. The junction had 9 bases not matched to a gene; V was cut back by 6 bases and J by 8 bases. There are 13 residues in the CDR3. Germline-derived CDR1 and CDR2 are MDHEN and SYDVKM.

The sample holds many counts of this clonotype. The chain recombines TRBV20-1 with TRBJ2-3, with D maybe TRBD2 (6 bases). CDR3 length: 14 residues. Germline CDR1 and CDR2: DFQATT and SNEGSKA (reference sequence). V lost 6 bases to trimming and J lost 0 bases, with 13 bases between them. The CDR3 protein is CSALGLPSTDTQYF. CDR3 nucleotide sequence: TGCAGTGCCCTGGGACTTCCTAGCACAGATACGCAGTATTTT.

In its sample, this clonotype was seen many times. The chain combines TRBV20-1 with TRBJ2-1; no reliable D call. This CDR3 spans 11 amino acids. The V end was cut by 3 bases, the J end by 8 bases, with 8 bases between. Per germline, CDR1 DFQATT and CDR2 SNEGSKA (reference sequence). The CDR3 bases are TGCAGTGCTAGGGAGTACGATGAGCAGTTCTTC. The encoded protein is CSAREYDEQFF.

This clonotype came up many times. The V call is TRBV5-5, the J call TRBJ1-1, with 12 bases fitting TRBD1. The J segment lost 6 bases and the V segment lost 4 bases, leaving 16 bases of the junction unmatched. Germline-derived CDR1 and CDR2 are SGHKS and YYEKEE (reference sequence). The CDR3 is 18 amino acids. The CDR3 DNA sequence: TGTGCCAGCAGCCACCGGGACAGGGGGCGCAGTGGGGGGCCTGAAGCTTTCTTT. Its translation: CASSHRDRGRSGGPEAFF.